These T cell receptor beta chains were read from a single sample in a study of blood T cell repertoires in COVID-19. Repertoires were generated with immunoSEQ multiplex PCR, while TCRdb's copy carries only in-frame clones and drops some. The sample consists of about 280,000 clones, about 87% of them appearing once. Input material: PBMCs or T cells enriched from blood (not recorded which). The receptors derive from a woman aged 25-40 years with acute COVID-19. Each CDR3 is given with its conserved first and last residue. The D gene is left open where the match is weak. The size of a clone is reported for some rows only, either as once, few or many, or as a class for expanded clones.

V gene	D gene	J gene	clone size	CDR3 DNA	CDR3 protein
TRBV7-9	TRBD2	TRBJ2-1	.	TGTGCCAGCAGCGGGAGGTATTATTGGACTAGCGGCAACAATGAGCAGTTCTTC	CASSGRYYWTSGNNEQFF
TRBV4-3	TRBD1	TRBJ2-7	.	TGCGCCAGCAGCCAAGGACAGGGGGACTACGAGCAGTACTTC	CASSQGQGDYEQYF
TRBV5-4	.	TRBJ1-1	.	TGTGCCAGCAGCCCAGGTACAGACAGACCCACTGAAGCTTTCTTT	CASSPGTDRPTEAFF
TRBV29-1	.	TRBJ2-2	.	TGCAGCGTTGTGGGCTGGACCGGGGAGCTGTTTTTT	CSVVGWTGELFF
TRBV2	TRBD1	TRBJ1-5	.	TGTGCCAGCACCTTATTACAGGGGAATCAGCCCCAGCATTTT	CASTLLQGNQPQHF
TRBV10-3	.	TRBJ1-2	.	TGTGCCACCCGCCAGGGACTAGGCTATGGCTACACCTTC	CATRQGLGYGYTF
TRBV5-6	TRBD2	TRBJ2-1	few	TGTGCCAGCAGCTTGCTAGCGGGAGTTAAGAATGAGCAGTTCTTC	CASSLLAGVKNEQFF
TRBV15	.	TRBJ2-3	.	TGTGCCACGGCTTCTAGCGGCACAGATACGCAGTATTTT	CATASSGTDTQYF
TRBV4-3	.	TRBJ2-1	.	TGCGCCAGCAGCCAAGCTGGAGCCAGCGAGCAGTTCTTC	CASSQAGASEQFF
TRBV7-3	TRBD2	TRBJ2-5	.	TGTGCCAGCAGCTTAACTAGCGGGACCCAAGAGACCCAGTACTTC	CASSLTSGTQETQYF
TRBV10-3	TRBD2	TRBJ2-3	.	TGTGCCATCAGAGGAGGTTCTAGCGGGAGCACAGATACGCAGTATTTT	CAIRGGSSGSTDTQYF
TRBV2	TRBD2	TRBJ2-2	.	TGTGCCAGCCGAGGGACTAGCGGGAGAGGAGAGCTGTTTTTT	CASRGTSGRGELFF
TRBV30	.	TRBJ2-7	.	TGTGCCTGGAGTGCCTCACAGACCTACGAGCAGTACTTC	CAWSASQTYEQYF
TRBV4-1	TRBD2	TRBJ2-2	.	TGCGCCAGCAGCCTGGGACTAGCCGGGGAGCTGTTTTTT	CASSLGLAGELFF
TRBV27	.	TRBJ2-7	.	TGTGCCAGCAGTTTGGGGTCGGGGAGTTCCTACGAGCAGTACTTC	CASSLGSGSSYEQYF
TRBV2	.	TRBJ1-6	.	TGTGCCAGCAATGTGGACACCTATAATTCACCCCTCCACTTT	CASNVDTYNSPLHF
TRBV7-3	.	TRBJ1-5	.	TGTGCCAGCAGCTCCGGGAGCAATCAGCCCCAGCATTTT	CASSSGSNQPQHF
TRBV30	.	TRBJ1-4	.	TGTGCCTGGCGTGTAAGGGGGGAAAAACTGTTTTTT	CAWRVRGEKLFF
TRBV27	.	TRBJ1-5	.	TGTGCCAGCAGTTTATCCGTTAATCAGCCCCAGCATTTT	CASSLSVNQPQHF
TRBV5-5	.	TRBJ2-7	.	TGTGCCAGCAGCTTGGCGACAGGCCTCTACGAGCAGTACTTC	CASSLATGLYEQYF
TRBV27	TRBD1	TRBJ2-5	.	TGTGCCAGCAGTTTATCTCCAGACAGGGCCGAACAAGAGACCCAGTACTTC	CASSLSPDRAEQETQYF
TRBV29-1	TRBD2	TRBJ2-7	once	TGCAGCGTTGACGGCGGGAGTGCCTACGAGCAGTACTTC	CSVDGGSAYEQYF
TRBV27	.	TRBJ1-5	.	TGTGCCAGCAGTCACCTCCCCAGGGTAGGTCAGCCCCAGCATTTT	CASSHLPRVGQPQHF
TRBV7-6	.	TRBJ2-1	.	TGTGCCAGCAGCCCCATGTCACGTGGAGTAGGTGGATCCAATGAGCAGTTCTTC	CASSPMSRGVGGSNEQFF
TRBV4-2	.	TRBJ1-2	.	TGTGCCAGCAGCCAAGCCCACATACAGGCAGCCCATGGCTACACCTTC	CASSQAHIQAAHGYTF
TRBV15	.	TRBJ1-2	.	TGTGCCACCAGCAGAGGATCGGGGGGAGCGTCTAACTATGGCTACACCTTC	CATSRGSGGASNYGYTF
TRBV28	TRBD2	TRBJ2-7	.	TGTGCCAGCAGTCTGTATACTAGCGGGAGGAAGGGCGAGCAGTACTTC	CASSLYTSGRKGEQYF
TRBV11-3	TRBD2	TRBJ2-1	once	TGTGCCAGCAGCCCCGGGACTAGCGGGACGGGCAATGAGCAGTTCTTC	CASSPGTSGTGNEQFF
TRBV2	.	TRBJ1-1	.	TGTGCCAGCAGTGAAGTCGGGGGAGGAGACACTGAAGCTTTCTTT	CASSEVGGGDTEAFF
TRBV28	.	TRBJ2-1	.	TGTGCCAGCAGTTTATGGCGCTTTATAAGGTTCTTC	CASSLWRFIRFF
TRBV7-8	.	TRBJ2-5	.	TGTGCCAGCAGCGCCCGCGGGGATCAAGAGACCCAGTACTTC	CASSARGDQETQYF
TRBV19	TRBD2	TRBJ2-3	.	TGTGCCAGTAGTATCGGACTAGCGGGGACAGATACGCAGTATTTT	CASSIGLAGTDTQYF
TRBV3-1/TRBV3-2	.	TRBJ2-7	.	TGTGCCAGCAGCCAAAGGACTAATCCAGAGCAGTACTTC	CASSQRTNPEQYF
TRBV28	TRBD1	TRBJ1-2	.	TGTGCCAGCAGTTTGCGGGACAGGGACAACTATGGCTACACCTTC	CASSLRDRDNYGYTF
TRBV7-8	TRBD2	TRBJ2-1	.	TGTGCCAGCAGCTTAGTCGCTAGCGGGAGGCAGATTGAGCAGTTCTTC	CASSLVASGRQIEQFF
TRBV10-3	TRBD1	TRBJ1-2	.	TGTGCCATGGCCCGGGACAGGGAAGTTGGCTACACCTTC	CAMARDREVGYTF
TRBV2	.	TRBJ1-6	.	TGTGCCAGCAACGCGGACAGTAATAATTCACCCCTCCACTTT	CASNADSNNSPLHF
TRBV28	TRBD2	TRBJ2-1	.	TGTGCCAGCACCCGAAGACCGGGACTAGCGGGAGGTTATAATGAGCAGTTCTTC	CASTRRPGLAGGYNEQFF
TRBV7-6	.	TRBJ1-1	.	TGTGCCAGCAGCCGTGGCAGAGGGACTTTCTTT	CASSRGRGTFF
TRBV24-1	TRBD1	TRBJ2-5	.	TGTGCCACCAGTGATGCTACAGGGGGAGAGACCCAGTACTTC	CATSDATGGETQYF
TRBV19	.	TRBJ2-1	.	TGTGCCAACATCAAAACGGGGGTCCGATCCTACAATGAGCAGTTCTTC	CANIKTGVRSYNEQFF
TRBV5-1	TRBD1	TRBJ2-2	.	TGCGCCAGCAGCATCAGACAACAGGGGGCGACGAACACCGGGGAGCTGTTTTTT	CASSIRQQGATNTGELFF
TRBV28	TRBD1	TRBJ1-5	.	TGTGCCAGCAGTTTAAATCCCGCAGGGGGAAAGCCCCAGCATTTT	CASSLNPAGGKPQHF
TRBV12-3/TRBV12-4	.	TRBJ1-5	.	TGTGCCAGCAGTTTAGCTGAGGGTCAGCCCCAGCATTTT	CASSLAEGQPQHF
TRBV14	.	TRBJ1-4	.	TGTGCCAGCAGTTCCAGAGACGGAGGGAGGGGTGAAAAACTGTTTTTT	CASSSRDGGRGEKLFF
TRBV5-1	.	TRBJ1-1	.	TGCGCCAGCAGCTTGGTGTCAGGGCCGGGCACTGAAGCTTTCTTT	CASSLVSGPGTEAFF
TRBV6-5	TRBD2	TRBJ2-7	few	TGTGCCAGCAGTTACGGAATAGCGGGAGGGGAATACGAGCAGTACTTC	CASSYGIAGGEYEQYF